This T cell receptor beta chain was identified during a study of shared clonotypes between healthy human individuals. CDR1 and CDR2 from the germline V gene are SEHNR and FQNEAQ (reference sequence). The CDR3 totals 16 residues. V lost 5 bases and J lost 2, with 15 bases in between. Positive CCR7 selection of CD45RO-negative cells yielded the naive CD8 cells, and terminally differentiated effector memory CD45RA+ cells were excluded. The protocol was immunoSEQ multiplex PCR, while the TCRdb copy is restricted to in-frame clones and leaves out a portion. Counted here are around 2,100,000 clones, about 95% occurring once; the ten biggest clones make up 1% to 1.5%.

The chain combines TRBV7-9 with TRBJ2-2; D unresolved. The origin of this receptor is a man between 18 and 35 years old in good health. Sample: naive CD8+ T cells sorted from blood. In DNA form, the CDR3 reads TGTGCCAGCAGCCCGCCAATCACCCGAAACACCGGGGAGCTGTTTTTT. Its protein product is CASSPPITRNTGELFF.